Each of the 17 T cell receptor beta chains below was sequenced from the same sample in a study of blood T cell repertoires in COVID-19. The data were produced by immunoSEQ multiplex PCR, yet TCRdb's version contains in-frame clones alone and is incomplete. Of nearly 350,000 clones in the sample, approximately 90% are singletons; the top ten hold about 3.5%. The sequencing sample was made of peripheral blood. These receptors were collected from a woman aged 18 to 35 who had recovered from COVID-19.

This rearrangement joins TRBV5-6 to TRBJ1-5; D gene ambiguous. In germline, CDR1 is SGHDT, CDR2 YYEEEE. The germline V and J ends were trimmed by 0 bases and 6 bases, with 22 bases remaining between them. The CDR3 is 18 residues long. CDR3 DNA sequence: TGTGCCAGCAGCTTGGTAGTCGGCAGAGAGAAGTCAGGTCAGCCCCAGCATTTT. Encoded protein: CASSLVVGREKSGQPQHF.

DNA for the CDR3: TGTGCCAGCAGCTTCGGCAGGGAGAACACTGAAGCTTTCTTT. Translation: CASSFGRENTEAFF. The chain carries TRBV7-9 and TRBJ1-1; D is possibly TRBD1 (5 bases). The germline gives CDR1 SEHNR, CDR2 FQNEAQ (reference sequence). V was clipped by 3 bases and J by 1 base, with 9 bases between them. The CDR3 sequence is 14 residues long.

CDR3 protein: CASSRYRGTNYGYTF. In DNA form, the CDR3 reads TGTGCCAGCAGCCGTTACAGGGGGACTAACTATGGCTACACCTTC. V gene TRBV3-1 (or the pseudogene TRBV3-2) combines with J gene TRBJ1-2; 8 nucleotides align to TRBD1. The CDR3 is made up of 15 amino acids. Per the germline V gene, CDR1 is LGHDT and CDR2 is YNNKEL (reference sequence). V lost 4 bases to trimming and J lost 0 bases; unmatched junction nucleotides: 4.

The table lists this clone with a count of one. The V and J genes are TRBV7-6 and TRBJ2-1; the match to TRBD2 covers 12 bases. V lost 5 bases, J lost 4 bases, and 12 bases stayed unmatched. The CDR3 totals 18 residues. Germline V lookup: CDR1 SGHVS, CDR2 FNYEAQ. DNA for the CDR3: TGTGCCAGCAGCGAAGGCCTAGCGGGAGGGCCGCAGTACAATGAGCAGTTCTTC. Its translation is CASSEGLAGGPQYNEQFF.

The chain recombines TRBV20-1 with TRBJ2-1, with 10 positions matching TRBD2. V shed 3 bases, J shed 9 bases, and the junction held 8 bases outside the gene matches. The CDR3 loop spans 14 amino acids. Germline lookup yields CDR1 DFQATT and CDR2 SNEGSKA (reference sequence). The CDR3 nucleotides read TGCAGTGCTAGTTCGAGCGGGAGGGCCCTTGAGCAGTTCTTC. Protein sequence: CSASSSGRALEQFF.

V is TRBV7-2 and J is TRBJ1-1; TRBD1 aligns across 7 bases. The germline V gene has CDR1 SGHTA and CDR2 FQGNSA. This CDR3 region has 16 residues. V lost 0 bases to trimming and J lost 0 bases; unmatched junction nucleotides: 4. Here the CDR3 DNA reads TGTGCCAGCAGCTTAGCGACAGGGATCATGAACACTGAAGCTTTCTTT. Translating it yields CASSLATGIMNTEAFF.

The chain joins TRBV5-1 to TRBJ2-1; weak D call: TRBD2 (6 bases). Looked up from germline, CDR1 is SGHRS and CDR2 is YFSETQ. Trimming pared 2 bases from V and 9 bases from J, leaving 12 bases between. The CDR3 has 13 residues. The CDR3 bases are TGCGCCAGCAGCTTAAGGAGGGCCGGTGAGCAGTTCTTC. Translating gives CASSLRRAGEQFF.

V gene TRBV29-1 combines with J gene TRBJ1-1; possible D gene TRBD1, 6 bases. With 4 bases removed from V and 7 bases from J, the gap between germline ends came to 16 bases. The CDR3 has 13 amino acids. CDR1 and CDR2 from the germline V gene are SQVTM and ANQGSEA. In nucleotides, the CDR3 is TGCAGCGTTGCTGCAGGGGTAGAGTATGAAGCTTTCTTT. Translating gives CSVAAGVEYEAFF.

The CDR3 coding sequence is TGCGCCAGCAGTGACGGGGGAGCGGGGGGCTACACCTTC. Its translation: CASSDGGAGGYTF. The rearrangement uses TRBV10-2 and TRBJ1-2, with a possible D match to TRBD1 (5 bases). Trimming cost V 3 bases and J 8 bases, with 13 bases left between them. The CDR3 is made up of 13 amino acids. The germline V gene encodes CDR1 WSHSY and CDR2 SAAADI.

The chain carries TRBV10-3 and TRBJ2-3, with 8 bases identical to TRBD2. Losses at the gene ends were 2 bases for V and 2 bases for J; bases not matched to a gene: 3. Germline lookup yields CDR1 ENHRY and CDR2 SYGVKD. This CDR3 spans 15 amino acids. The CDR3 DNA follows: TGTGCCATCAGTGAGGAGCGGGAGTCCACAGATACGCAGTATTTT. As protein: CAISEERESTDTQYF.

The chain recombines TRBV23-1 with TRBJ2-1; a weak D match, TRBD2 (5 bases). TRBV23-1 is an ORF for which the function is uncertain. V lost 0 bases and J 8 bases, leaving 20 bases between the germline ends. The CDR3 extends over 17 amino acids. This chain's CDR3 is CASSQSNGVAKDYEQFF. CDR3 bases: TGCGCCAGCAGTCAATCAAATGGGGTAGCCAAGGACTATGAGCAGTTCTTC.

The V call is TRBV7-2, the J call TRBJ1-5, with D perhaps TRBD1 (5 bases). V lost 4 bases and J lost 4, with 17 bases in between. Germline V gives CDR1 SGHTA, CDR2 FQGNSA. The CDR3 consists of 16 residues. The CDR3 here is CASSSRMGGENQPQHF. In nucleotides, the CDR3 is TGTGCCAGCAGCTCGCGTATGGGGGGGGAGAATCAGCCCCAGCATTTT.

The chain has TRBV4-3 and TRBJ2-1, with TRBD1 identical over 10 bases. Germline CDR1 LGHNA, CDR2 YSLEER. V trimming: 0 bases; J trimming: 5 bases; junction bases outside the gene matches: 1. The CDR3 is made up of 15 amino acids. CDR3 coding DNA: TGCGCCAGCAGCCAAGATGGGACAGGGGACAATGAGCAGTTCTTC. Residues: CASSQDGTGDNEQFF.

The chain is built from TRBV20-1 and TRBJ2-1, with no clear D. The V end lost 2 bases, the J end lost 7 bases, and 6 bases lay between the germline ends. Germline CDR1 and CDR2: DFQATT and SNEGSKA (reference sequence). The CDR3 is 11 amino acids. CDR3 nucleotide sequence: TGCAGTGCTAGATCCGGGAATGAGCAGTTCTTC. Its protein is CSARSGNEQFF.

The chain is built from TRBV7-8 and TRBJ1-1, with 8 bases that match TRBD1. V gave up 5 bases and J gave up 1 base; unmatched junction bases: 3. The CDR3 loop spans 14 amino acids. The germline CDR1 and CDR2 sequences are SGHVS and FQNEAQ. For the CDR3, the DNA is TGTGCCAGCAGCCGAGGACAGGGGAACACTGAAGCTTTCTTT. Its protein product is CASSRGQGNTEAFF.

This sequence joins TRBV12-5 and TRBJ2-2, with D maybe TRBD2 (5 bases). V was shortened by 0 bases and J by 2 bases, with 16 bases between the two germline ends. The CDR3 runs to 18 residues. CDR1 and CDR2 (germline): LGHNT, FRNRAP. CDR3 residues: CASGLVRALAANTGELFF. DNA for the CDR3: TGTGCTAGTGGTTTGGTACGGGCGCTAGCAGCTAACACCGGGGAGCTGTTTTTT. Looking up the rest from reference TRBV12-5 and TRBJ2-2 gives the full variable domain: DARVTQTPRHKVTEMGQEVTMRCQPILGHNTVFWYRQTMMQGLELLAYFRNRAPLDDSGMPKDRFSAEMPDATLATLKIQPSEPRDSAVYFCASGLVRALAANTGELFFGEGSRLTVL.

J is TRBJ2-2 and V is TRBV10-3; tentatively, D is TRBD2 (5 bases). In germline, CDR1 is ENHRY, CDR2 SYGVKD. V was cut by 0 bases and J by 4 bases, with 9 bases left in between. This CDR3 spans 15 amino acids. The CDR3 region is CAISESRVGTGELFF. The CDR3 DNA follows: TGTGCCATCAGTGAGTCGCGGGTGGGCACCGGGGAGCTGTTTTTT.